This T cell receptor (beta chain) was documented in a study of blood T cell repertoires in COVID-19. Study in general: There were acute and convalescent COVID-19 samples, and they came from the United States, Italy and Spain. PBMCs, B-cell-depleted T cells, or T cells were the source of the cDNA or gDNA that made up the material.

V lost 4 bases and J lost 7; bases outside the gene matches: 4. This CDR3 comprises 12 residues. In germline, CDR1 is SGHDT, CDR2 YYEEEE. Authors' data handling: Reference gene primers were amplified, and this amplification served to estimate nucleated cell counts. Using immunoSEQ multiplex PCR, the repertoire was profiled, and TCRdb retains in-frame clones only, with some absent. V, J and clone size reflect that table, while D and trimming were determined from the DNA. Counted here are roughly 230,000 clones, approximately 86% occurring once; the ten biggest clones make up roughly 5.5%. Sequencing was carried out using peripheral blood. This sequence originates from a human donor in a cohort sampled during active COVID-19. The V call is TRBV5-6, the J call TRBJ2-5, with 7 bases aligning to TRBD2. The CDR3 loop reads CASSAGDGTQYF. The CDR3 DNA follows: TGTGCCAGCAGCGCGGGGGACGGGACCCAGTACTTC.